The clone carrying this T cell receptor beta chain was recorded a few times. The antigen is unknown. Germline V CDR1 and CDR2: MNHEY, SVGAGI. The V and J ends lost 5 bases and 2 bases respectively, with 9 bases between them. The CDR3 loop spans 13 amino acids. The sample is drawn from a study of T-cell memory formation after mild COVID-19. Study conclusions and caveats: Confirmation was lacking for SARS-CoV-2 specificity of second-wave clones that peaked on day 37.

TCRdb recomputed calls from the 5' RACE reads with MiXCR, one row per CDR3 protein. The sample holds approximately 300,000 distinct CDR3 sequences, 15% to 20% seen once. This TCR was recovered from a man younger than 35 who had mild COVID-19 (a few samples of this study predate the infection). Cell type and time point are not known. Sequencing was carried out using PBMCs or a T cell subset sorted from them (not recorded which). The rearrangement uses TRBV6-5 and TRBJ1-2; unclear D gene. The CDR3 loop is CASSTLRNYGYTF. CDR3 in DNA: TGTGCCAGCAGTACCCTCAGAAACTATGGCTACACCTTC.